The 19 T cell receptor beta chains below come from one sample, sequenced in a study of identical twins. TCRdb called the 5' RACE reads again in MiXCR, with one record for every CDR3 protein. The sample shows a few hundred thousand distinct CDR3 sequences, approximately 7.1% of them seen only once. These same records also appear under a second study, on T cells expressing NK-cell markers.

The sequenced sample was CD8+ T cells sorted from blood. Receptor source: a woman under 30 in good health.

This clonotype was picked up a small number of times. The gene calls are TRBV27 and TRBJ2-3; 7 bases line up with TRBD2. Germline V gene lookup returns CDR1 MNHEY and CDR2 SMNVEV (reference sequence). Losses at the gene ends were 1 base for V and 2 bases for J; bases not matched to a gene: 3. The CDR3 is 15 amino acids. The CDR3 sequence is CASSLLAGVTDTQYF. DNA of the CDR3: TGTGCCAGCAGTTTATTGGCGGGGGTCACAGATACGCAGTATTTT.

A few counts support this clonotype. V gene TRBV11-2 combines with J gene TRBJ2-3; D possibly corresponds to TRBD2 (7 bases). CDR3 size: 16 residues. Deletions cut 7 bases from V and 2 bases from J, with 19 bases between. The germline V gene has CDR1 SGHAT and CDR2 FQNNGV. The CDR3 here is CASTGGGAANTDTQYF. Here the CDR3 DNA reads TGTGCCAGCACTGGGGGGGGGGCAGCCAACACAGATACGCAGTATTTT.

This clonotype was recorded a few times. This chain links TRBV3-1 with TRBJ2-1; 10 bases fit TRBD2. Germline values: CDR1 LGHDT, CDR2 YNNKEL (reference sequence). J gave up 1 base and V 0 bases, and 12 bases lay outside the gene matches. This CDR3 comprises 20 residues. This CDR3 is CASSQDQLAGSLLSYNEQFF. The CDR3 DNA reads TGTGCCAGCAGCCAAGACCAACTAGCGGGATCGTTACTTTCCTACAATGAGCAGTTCTTC.

This clonotype was detected a few times. The chain couples TRBV7-9 to TRBJ2-7; D gene unclear. Trimming took off 1 base at V and 3 bases at J, with 13 bases between the two ends. The V gene's germline CDR1 is SEHNR and CDR2 FQNEAQ (reference sequence). This CDR3 is 15 amino acids long. CDR3 region: CASSLVVAPSYEQYF. The CDR3, as DNA: TGTGCCAGCAGCTTAGTCGTGGCTCCGAGCTACGAGCAGTACTTC.

This clonotype showed up many times. The J gene is TRBJ2-1, the V gene TRBV7-9; D may be TRBD1 (5 bases). The CDR3 sequence is 13 residues long. V shed 9 bases and J shed 5 bases, with 14 bases lying between them. Germline CDR1 SEHNR, CDR2 FQNEAQ (reference sequence). CDR3 amino acids: CASRASGHNEQFF. The CDR3 nucleotides read TGTGCCAGTCGGGCCTCAGGGCACAATGAGCAGTTCTTC.

The rearrangement uses TRBV30 and TRBJ1-4; the D gene is possibly TRBD1 (5 bases). The CDR3 runs 14 residues. Germline V gene data show CDR1 as GTSNPN and CDR2 as SVGIG (reference sequence). Trimming removed 0 bases at V and 1 base at J, with 6 bases between. This chain's CDR3 is CAWSVGGTNEKLFF. Here the CDR3 DNA reads TGTGCCTGGAGTGTGGGGGGAACTAATGAAAAACTGTTTTTT. The variable domain in full, with the rest retrieved from reference TRBV30 and TRBJ1-4, is SQTIHQWPATLVQPVGSPLSLECTVEGTSNPNLYWYRQAAGRGLQLLFYSVGIGQISSEVPQNLSASRPQDRQFILSSKKLLLSDSGFYLCAWSVGGTNEKLFFGSGTQLSVL.

The chain employs TRBV9 and TRBJ1-1; 7 bases agree with TRBD1. CDR3 length: 15 amino acids. CDR1 and CDR2 (germline): SGDLS, YYNGEE. V was clipped by 3 bases and J by 0 bases; unmatched bases: 5. The DNA of the CDR3 is TGTGCCAGCAGCGCCGGGGGACAGATGAACACTGAAGCTTTCTTT. Protein sequence: CASSAGGQMNTEAFF.

Only a few counts were recorded for this clonotype. The J gene is TRBJ2-5, the V gene TRBV25-1; the D is unclear. Trimming removed 10 bases from V and 3 bases from J, with 6 bases in between. Germline CDR1 MGHDK, CDR2 SYGVNS. The CDR3 loop spans 10 amino acids. Here the CDR3 DNA reads TGTGCCACCCTAGAAGAGACCCAGTACTTC. Protein sequence: CATLEETQYF.

This clonotype was counted a few times. The gene calls are TRBV12-3 or TRBV12-4 and TRBJ1-5, with 7 bases identical to TRBD1. Trimming removed 7 bases from V and 6 bases from J; junction bases left unmatched: 9. The CDR3 runs to 14 residues. CDR3 amino acids: CASTSGQRFQPQHF. CDR3 sequence (DNA): TGTGCCAGCACCTCGGGACAGAGGTTTCAGCCCCAGCATTTT.

The gene calls are TRBV5-5 and TRBJ1-1; D call uncertain. Germline lookup yields CDR1 SGHKS and CDR2 YYEKEE (reference sequence). This CDR3 has 15 residues. The ends were cut back, 2 bases at V and 11 bases at J, with 22 bases in the middle. The CDR3 here is CASSFSGSTSPKAFF. In DNA form, the CDR3 reads TGTGCCAGCAGCTTTTCGGGTTCCACTTCCCCAAAGGCTTTCTTT.

This clonotype was found a few times. V and J are TRBV21-1 and TRBJ2-7; TRBD2, as called in the table, went unchecked against the DNA. TRBV21-1 has pseudogene status. This CDR3 contains 19 residues. The CDR3 protein is CASSNRPRLWAGGHYEQYF. In DNA, the CDR3 is TGTGCCAGCAGCAACCGACCGAGGTTATGGGCGGGAGGGCACTACGAGCAGTACTTC.

This clonotype was picked up many times. The chain joins TRBV12-3 or TRBV12-4 to TRBJ1-4; D unresolved. Trimming took off 5 bases at V and 5 bases at J, with 6 bases between the two ends. CDR3 size: 12 residues. DNA for the CDR3: TGTGCCAGCAGTCCCACCAATGAAAAACTGTTTTTT. It specifies CASSPTNEKLFF.

This clonotype was recorded a few times. CDR3 sequence (DNA): TGTGCCAGCAGCGAAGGACAGGGGAATTCGGATCAGCCCCAGCATTTT. As protein: CASSEGQGNSDQPQHF. The chain links TRBV11-3 to TRBJ1-5; 9 bases line up with TRBD1. The CDR3 has 16 amino acids. Losses at the gene ends were 5 bases for V and 5 bases for J; bases not matched to a gene: 10. Germline V gene data show CDR1 as SGHNT and CDR2 as YENEEA. The variable domain in full, completed from reference TRBV11-3 and TRBJ1-5, reads EAGVVQSPRYKIIEKKQPVAFWCNPISGHNTLYWYLQNLGQGPELLIRYENEEAVDDSQLPKDRFSAERLKGVDSTLKIQPAELGDSAVYLCASSEGQGNSDQPQHFGDGTRLSIL.

The gene calls are TRBV5-1 and TRBJ1-2; weak D call: TRBD1 (6 bases). The V gene lost 4 bases and the J gene lost 3 bases, with 19 bases spanning the gap. This CDR3 is 16 amino acids long. Germline CDR1 is SGHRS and CDR2 is YFSETQ. CDR3 in amino acids: CASSPPAGAYDYGYTF. The CDR3 DNA reads as TGCGCCAGCAGCCCTCCGGCGGGGGCCTACGACTATGGCTACACCTTC.

There are a few counts of this clonotype. This sequence joins TRBV6-5 and TRBJ2-4, with D perhaps matching TRBD1 (5 bases). The V and J ends lost 0 bases and 0 bases respectively, with 15 bases between them. CDR3 length equals 18 residues. Looked up from germline, CDR1 is MNHEY and CDR2 is SVGAGI. This CDR3 is CASSYSGPPVGAKNIQYF. The CDR3 DNA is TGTGCCAGCAGTTACTCGGGGCCTCCCGTAGGAGCCAAAAACATTCAGTACTTC.

This clonotype was observed a few times. CDR3 DNA sequence: TGTGCCAGCAGTTTCCTCCCCGAGACCTACGAGCAGTACTTC. Residues: CASSFLPETYEQYF. This sequence joins TRBV12-3 or TRBV12-4 and TRBJ2-7; D remains ambiguous. V was trimmed by 3 bases and J by 2 bases, leaving 11 bases between them. The CDR3 covers 14 residues.

This clonotype was seen a handful of times. V usage is TRBV7-9 and J usage is TRBJ2-3; D not resolved. CDR1 SEHNR and CDR2 FQNEAQ come from the germline V gene (reference sequence). V was shortened by 1 base and J by 3 bases, with 14 bases between the two germline ends. The CDR3 totals 16 residues. The DNA for the CDR3 is TGTGCCAGCAGCTTAGTACGCTGGATCCGAACAGATACGCAGTATTTT. This codes for CASSLVRWIRTDTQYF.

This rearrangement joins TRBV9 to TRBJ2-2; D perhaps matches TRBD2 (7 bases). Germline CDR1 is SGDLS and CDR2 is YYNGEE. The ends were cut back, 3 bases at V and 5 bases at J, with 17 bases in the middle. The CDR3 covers 16 residues. This chain's CDR3 is CASSAYGGPGTGELFF. CDR3 bases: TGTGCCAGCAGCGCCTACGGGGGGCCAGGGACCGGGGAGCTGTTTTTT.

The chain joins TRBV6-5 to TRBJ2-1; 10 positions agree with TRBD2. CDR1 is MNHEY, CDR2 SVGAGI, per germline. This CDR3 is built from 16 residues. The J segment lost 5 bases and the V segment lost 2 bases, leaving 6 bases of the junction unmatched. The CDR3 is CASSYMTSGYHNEQFF. For the CDR3, the DNA is TGTGCCAGCAGTTACATGACTAGCGGGTACCACAATGAGCAGTTCTTC.